This is a list of T cell receptor beta chains from one sample in a study of shared clonotypes between healthy human individuals. Sequencing was performed with immunoSEQ multiplex PCR; in TCRdb, only in-frame clones are kept and a portion is missing. The sample includes about 650,000 clones, around 95% seen only once; the top ten take 0.1% to 0.11%. The source material was naive CD8+ T cells sorted from blood. These receptors were collected from a woman between 25 and 40 years old in good health. Each CDR3 is given with its conserved first and last residue.

TRBV14	TRBJ1-2	CASSQATIYGYTF
TRBV10-2	TRBJ1-5	CASGLGGRGNQPQHF
TRBV10-3	TRBJ1-4	CAISEGTGGDEKLFF
TRBV28	TRBJ2-1	CASSLRQGPPFNEQFF
TRBV21-1	TRBJ2-2	CAKRLNSAGRGVTGELFF
TRBV6-5	TRBJ2-3	CASSYGGRTDTQYF
TRBV10-1	TRBJ2-7	CASSESYGYEQYF
TRBV9	TRBJ2-1	CASSEAGLTYNEQFF
TRBV4-1	TRBJ2-7	CASSQAGDEQYF
TRBV7-8	TRBJ2-5	CASSLGLVGETQYF
TRBV9	TRBJ1-2	CASSVVGGADGYTF
TRBV9	TRBJ2-2	CASSPEGGWTGELFF
TRBV13	TRBJ2-7	CASSPGQGVYEQYF
TRBV5-4	TRBJ2-1	CASSSASPLPGEQFF
TRBV28	TRBJ1-1	CASSLRGQRDEAFF
TRBV27	TRBJ2-7	CASSLIGRAHEQYF